The sample holds a few counts of the clone carrying this TCR beta chain. Antigen unknown. This entry comes from a study of neoadjuvant anti-PD-1 for oral cavity cancer. Clones were sequenced by immunoSEQ multiplex PCR, and TCRdb holds only the in-frame ones, with some missing. The data contain around 17,000 clones, about two thirds of them seen just once; the ten biggest clones take up around 2.8%. There are 13 residues in the CDR3. Germline V gene sequence: CDR1 SGHVS, CDR2 FQNEAQ. The V end was cut by 3 bases, the J end by 6 bases, with 11 bases between. Notes on the study in general: Pretreatment Treg/Th17 ratio correlated inversely with post-treatment tumor clonality.

The patients had HPV-negative, locally advanced oral cavity squamous cell carcinoma. The sequence came from a person aged 40 to 85 with oral cavity squamous cell carcinoma. J is TRBJ1-1 and V is TRBV7-8; D is undetermined. This specimen was PBMCs, taken before nivolumab (anti-PD-1) treatment. The CDR3 loop reads CASSFLREAEAFF. The CDR3 DNA is TGTGCCAGCAGCTTCTTACGGGAGGCTGAAGCTTTCTTT.